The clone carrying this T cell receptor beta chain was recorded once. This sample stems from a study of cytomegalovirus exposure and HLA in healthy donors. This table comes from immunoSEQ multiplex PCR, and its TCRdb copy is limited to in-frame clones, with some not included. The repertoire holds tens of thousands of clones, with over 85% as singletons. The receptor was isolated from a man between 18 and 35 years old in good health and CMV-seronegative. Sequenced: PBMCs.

CDR3 residues: CASSKRGDEETQYF. The CDR3 region has the DNA TGTGCCAGCAGCAAGCGGGGAGACGAAGAGACCCAGTACTTC. This chain connects TRBV7-2 to TRBJ2-5; 7 nucleotides line up with TRBD2. Unmatched junction bases numbered 6, after V lost 5 bases and J lost 3 bases. Germline V gene sequence: CDR1 SGHTA, CDR2 FQGNSA. This CDR3 contains 14 residues. Full variable domain (remainder filled in from reference TRBV7-2 and TRBJ2-5): GAGVSQSPSNKVTEKGKDVELRCDPISGHTALYWYRQSLGQGLEFLIYFQGNSAPDKSGLPSDRFSAERTGGSVSTLTIQRTQQEDSAVYLCASSKRGDEETQYFGPGTRLLVL.